This record concerns one T cell receptor (beta chain) sequence. Its specificity is not known. Use of 60 Vbeta and 13 Jbeta primers characterized the PCR. The protocol was immunoSEQ multiplex PCR, while the TCRdb copy is restricted to in-frame clones and leaves out a portion. The sample consists of more than 140,000 clones, roughly 74% of them appearing once. These data belong to a study of cytomegalovirus exposure and HLA in healthy donors. Study information: An earlier analysis found 120 million or so unique TCR beta sequences from approximately 190 million T cells.

This CDR3 is 15 amino acids long. Germline values: CDR1 SGHTA, CDR2 FQGTGA. Trimming pared 4 bases from V and 3 bases from J, leaving 13 bases between. General study results and limits: In vitro data verified a few CMV-associated chains as specific for CMV antigens. About 87% or about 30% of the time was how often most TCR beta V segments were productive, according to an earlier analysis.

The TCR originated in a man aged 35 to 55 in good health and CMV-seronegative. The sample was PBMCs. V is TRBV7-3 and J is TRBJ2-1, with D possibly matching TRBD2 (5 bases). CDR3 coding DNA: TGTGCCAGCAGCTCCTGGGGAGCCCTCTACAATGAGCAGTTCTTC. Translation: CASSSWGALYNEQFF.